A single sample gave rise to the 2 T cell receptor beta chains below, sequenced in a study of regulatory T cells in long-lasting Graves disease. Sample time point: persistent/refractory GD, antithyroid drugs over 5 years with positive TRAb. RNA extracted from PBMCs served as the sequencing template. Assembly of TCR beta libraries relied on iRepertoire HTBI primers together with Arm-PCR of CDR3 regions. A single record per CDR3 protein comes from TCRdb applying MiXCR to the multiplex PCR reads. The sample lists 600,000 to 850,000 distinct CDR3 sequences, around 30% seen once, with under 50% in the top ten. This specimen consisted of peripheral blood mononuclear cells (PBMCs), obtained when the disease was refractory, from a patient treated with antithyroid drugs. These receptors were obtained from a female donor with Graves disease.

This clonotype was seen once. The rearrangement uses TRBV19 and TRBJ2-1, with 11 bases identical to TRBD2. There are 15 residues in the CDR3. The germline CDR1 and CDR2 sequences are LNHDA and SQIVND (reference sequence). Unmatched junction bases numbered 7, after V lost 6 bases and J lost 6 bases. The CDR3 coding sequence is TGTGCCAGTAGGCTGGGACTAGCGGCTATCAATGAGCAGTTCTTC. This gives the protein CASRLGLAAINEQFF.

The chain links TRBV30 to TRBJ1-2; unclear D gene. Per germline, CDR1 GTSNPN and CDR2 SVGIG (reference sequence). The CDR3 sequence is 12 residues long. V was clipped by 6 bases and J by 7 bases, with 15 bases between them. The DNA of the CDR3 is TGTGCCTGCCCCCGGGTTCCGGGTGGCTACACCTTC. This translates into CACPRVPGGYTF.